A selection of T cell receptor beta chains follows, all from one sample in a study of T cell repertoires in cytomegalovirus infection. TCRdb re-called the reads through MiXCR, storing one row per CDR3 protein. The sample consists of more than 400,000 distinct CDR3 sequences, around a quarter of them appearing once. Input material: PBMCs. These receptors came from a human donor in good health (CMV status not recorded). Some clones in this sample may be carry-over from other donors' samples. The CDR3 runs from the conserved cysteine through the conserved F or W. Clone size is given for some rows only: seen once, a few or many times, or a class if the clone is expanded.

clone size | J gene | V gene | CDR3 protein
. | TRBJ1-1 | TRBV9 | CASSVGTSNTEAFF
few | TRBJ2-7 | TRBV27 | CASGPGLVYEQYF
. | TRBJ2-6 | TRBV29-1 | CSVNGGAQAGANVLTF
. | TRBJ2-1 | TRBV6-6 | CASSSGREQFF
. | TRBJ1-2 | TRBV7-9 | CASSLRGGSGSDGYTF
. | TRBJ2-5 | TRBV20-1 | CSAHGQGEGQETQYF
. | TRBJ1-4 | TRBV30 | CAWSEGTGYEKLFF
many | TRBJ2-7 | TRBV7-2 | CASSPSWGSEQYF
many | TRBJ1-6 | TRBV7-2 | CASSFTWNSPLHF
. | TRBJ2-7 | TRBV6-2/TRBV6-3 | CASSFPMSSGTTYEQYF
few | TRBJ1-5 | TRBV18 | CASSPPDGGLNQPQHF
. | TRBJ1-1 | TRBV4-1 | CASSPWTTNTEAFF
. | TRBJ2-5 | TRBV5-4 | CASSLDAGYETQYF
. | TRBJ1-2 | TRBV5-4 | CASSLGTKQPYGYTF
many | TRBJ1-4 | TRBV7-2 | CASSTQTGGQEKLFF
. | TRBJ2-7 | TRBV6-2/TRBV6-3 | CASSLVNGYEQYF
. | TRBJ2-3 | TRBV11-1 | CASSFIREWADTQYF
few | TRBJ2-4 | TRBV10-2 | CASSANRGTKNIQYF
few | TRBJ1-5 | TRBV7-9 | CASSLAIAGGYNQPQHF
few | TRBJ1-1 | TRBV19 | CASSMDRGMGTEAFF
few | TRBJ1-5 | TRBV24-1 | CATSDSGQGQPQHF
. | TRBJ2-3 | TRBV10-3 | CAIRGASTDTQYF
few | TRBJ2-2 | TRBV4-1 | CASSQDRTGELFF
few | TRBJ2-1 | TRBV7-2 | CASSRFRDSPYNEQFF
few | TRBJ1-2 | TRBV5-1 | CASSLPGQGSGGYTF
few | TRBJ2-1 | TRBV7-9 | CASSHSGRAVDEQFF
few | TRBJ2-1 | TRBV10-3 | CAISGSAGGRNEQFF
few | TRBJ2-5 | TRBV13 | CASSLAATQETQYF